This entry features one T cell receptor beta chain sequence. The antigen is undetermined. This record comes from a study of T cell responses to AZD1222 COVID-19 vaccine. Whole-study results and caveats: Donors, mostly white British, included more females; clonal diversity was possibly underestimated. No repertoire was sampled before or during the peak T cell response, only after it.

Trimming removed 2 bases from V and 5 bases from J, with 18 bases in between. Germline loops: CDR1 MDHEN, CDR2 SYDVKM. CDR3 length: 16 residues. The method was immunoSEQ multiplex PCR; TCRdb's version includes in-frame clones alone and lacks a portion of them. This sample has 250,000 to 300,000 clones, with 90% to 95% found just once. The sequence derives from an adult who received the AZD1222 COVID-19 vaccine. The rearrangement links TRBV28 to TRBJ1-2; D gene unclear. The sequencing used peripheral blood, collected 28 days after the second AZD1222 dose. CDR3 region: CASSLRQGGLKYGYTF. In DNA, the CDR3 is TGTGCCAGCAGTTTAAGGCAAGGAGGCCTGAAGTATGGCTACACCTTC.